These 20 T cell receptor beta chains came from one sample sequenced in a study of cytomegalovirus exposure and HLA in healthy donors. Assay: immunoSEQ multiplex PCR; the TCRdb copy retains only in-frame clones and omits some. The sample has 200,000 or so clones; 84% are singletons. Sequences were obtained from PBMCs. These receptors all stem from a woman in her 30s in good health and CMV-seropositive.

This chain uses TRBV6-1 with TRBJ1-5; D gene unclear. CDR1 and CDR2 from the germline V gene are MNHNS and SASEGT. V shed 7 bases and J shed 8 bases, with 15 bases lying between them. The CDR3 is 13 amino acids. CDR3 sequence: CASTSTVREPQHF. The DNA of the CDR3 is TGTGCCAGCACGTCGACGGTTCGGGAGCCCCAGCATTTT.

The chain is built from TRBV5-1 and TRBJ1-2, with a weak D call TRBD1 (5 bases). This CDR3 has 14 residues. V shed 2 bases and J shed 6 bases, with 14 bases lying between them. Germline CDR1 reads SGHRS; CDR2 reads YFSETQ. The CDR3: CASSLSGTGDGYTF. Here the CDR3 DNA reads TGCGCCAGCAGCTTAAGCGGGACCGGTGATGGCTACACCTTC.

A single count supports this clone. The chain joins TRBV7-9 to TRBJ1-5; possibly TRBD1 for D (5 bases). Germline-derived CDR1 and CDR2 are SEHNR and FQNEAQ (reference sequence). This CDR3 comprises 13 residues. Deletions cut 5 bases from V and 9 bases from J, with 14 bases between. CDR3 DNA sequence: TGTGCCAGCAGCGACCCCCAGGGCGGGCCCCAGCATTTT. Translation: CASSDPQGGPQHF.

This clone was observed a few times. The chain links TRBV6-5 to TRBJ2-7; D might be TRBD1 (6 bases). V lost 4 bases and J lost 6, with 13 bases in between. CDR1 is MNHEY, CDR2 SVGAGI, per germline. The CDR3 runs to 13 residues. The CDR3 DNA reads TGTGCCAGCAGTTCCGCCGGGACACGCGAGCAGTACTTC. Residues: CASSSAGTREQYF.

The rearrangement links TRBV6-6 to TRBJ2-1, with TRBD2 matching over 9 bases. The germline V gene encodes CDR1 MNHNY and CDR2 SVGAGI (reference sequence). The CDR3 has 15 residues. Trimming at V came to 4 bases and at J to 2 bases, leaving 3 bases not matched to a gene. The CDR3 coding sequence is TGTGCCAGCAGTTTACTAGCGGGCGCCTACAATGAGCAGTTCTTC. This translates into CASSLLAGAYNEQFF.

This chain links TRBV5-1 with TRBJ2-1, with TRBD2 matching over 12 bases. The CDR3 totals 18 residues. CDR1 SGHRS and CDR2 YFSETQ come from the germline V gene. Germline trimming cut 4 bases from V and 9 bases from J; bases unmatched to any gene: 17. Here the CDR3 DNA reads TGCGCCAGCAGCCAACGGAGCCTAAAGACTAGCGGGAGCTCTGAGCAGTTCTTC. Its translation is CASSQRSLKTSGSSEQFF.

The chain couples TRBV7-2 to TRBJ1-2; D is undetermined. The CDR3 totals 14 residues. The V end lost 5 bases, the J end lost 6 bases, and 16 bases lay between the germline ends. Per the germline V gene, CDR1 is SGHTA and CDR2 is FQGNSA. The CDR3 is CASSPYRDRNGYTF. CDR3 bases: TGTGCCAGCAGCCCGTACCGGGATAGAAATGGCTACACCTTC.

The rearrangement joins TRBV14 to TRBJ2-7; no definite D call. CDR3 length equals 15 residues. V was trimmed by 1 base and J by 2 bases, leaving 12 bases between them. Germline V lookup: CDR1 SGHDN, CDR2 FVKESK. CDR3 bases: TGTGCCAGCAGCCAAGCACACCACCCAACCTACGAGCAGTACTTC. Its protein product is CASSQAHHPTYEQYF.

This clone was counted only a few times. V and J are TRBV27 and TRBJ1-2; 7 bases match TRBD1. CDR1 and CDR2 from the germline V gene are MNHEY and SMNVEV (reference sequence). The length of the CDR3 is 14 residues. J gave up 8 bases and V 3 bases, and 9 bases lay outside the gene matches. The CDR3: CASSLQGGGLGYTF. Here the CDR3 DNA reads TGTGCCAGCAGTTTGCAAGGGGGCGGATTAGGCTACACCTTC.

As for this clone: Germline and junction disagree at one end, which may indicate a read error. This sequence joins TRBV30 and TRBJ2-7; weak D call: TRBD2 (6 bases). The CDR3 has 12 amino acids. CDR1 is GTSNPN and CDR2 is SVGIG in the germline V gene (reference sequence). CDR3 sequence (DNA): TGTGCCTGGAGGAGGGACTCCCACGAGCAGTACTTC. As protein: CAWRRDSHEQYF.

The chain couples TRBV6-7 to TRBJ2-7; perhaps TRBD2 as D (7 bases). TRBV6-7 is known as an ORF, though its function is uncertain. Trimming shortened V by 2 bases and J by 5 bases, and 16 bases separated the two germline ends. This CDR3 has 15 amino acids. In DNA, the CDR3 is TGTGCCAGCAGTTACCCCCGGGGGGCCTGGGACGAGCAGTACTTC. It translates to CASSYPRGAWDEQYF.

The genes are TRBV6-5 and TRBJ2-5, with 7 bases aligning to TRBD1. This CDR3 is built from 14 residues. Per the germline V gene, CDR1 is MNHEY and CDR2 is SVGAGI. Unmatched junction bases numbered 0, after V lost 0 bases and J lost 2 bases. CDR3 DNA: TGTGCCAGCAGTTACTCGACAGGGCAAGAGACCCAGTACTTC. Protein product: CASSYSTGQETQYF.

The rearrangement links TRBV6-6 to TRBJ2-3; tentative D call: TRBD2 (5 bases). This CDR3 has 14 residues. Trimming pared 0 bases from V and 6 bases from J, leaving 10 bases between. Looked up from germline, CDR1 is MNHNY and CDR2 is SVGAGI (reference sequence). The CDR3 here is CASSYSGSGDTQYF. For the CDR3, the DNA is TGTGCCAGCAGTTACTCCGGAAGCGGCGATACGCAGTATTTT.

This clone was seen only a few times. The chain joins TRBV11-1 to TRBJ1-2; D is uncertain. This CDR3 comprises 13 residues. Trimming left V 8 bases short and J 4 bases short, with 14 bases between. Germline V lookup: CDR1 SGHAT, CDR2 FQDESV (reference sequence). CDR3 in amino acids: CASGGMGAYGYTF. The CDR3 DNA sequence: TGTGCCAGCGGAGGGATGGGAGCCTATGGCTACACCTTC.

The J gene is TRBJ2-5, the V gene TRBV6-5; TRBD1 matches 8 bases. Germline trimming cut 7 bases from V and 5 bases from J; bases unmatched to any gene: 12. CDR3 length: 15 residues. CDR1 and CDR2 from the germline V gene are MNHEY and SVGAGI. DNA for the CDR3: TGTGCCAGCACCTCCTGGACAGGGAATGTGGAGACCCAGTACTTC. Encoded protein: CASTSWTGNVETQYF.

The chain uses TRBV19 and TRBJ1-2, with D hard to call. This CDR3 has 16 residues. Trimming pared 5 bases from V and 0 bases from J, leaving 16 bases between. Germline loops: CDR1 LNHDA, CDR2 SQIVND (reference sequence). The CDR3 nucleotides are TGTGCCAGTAGTGTTACCCTCCTCGTAGCTAACTATGGCTACACCTTC. It encodes CASSVTLLVANYGYTF. Complete variable domain (other parts from reference TRBV19 and TRBJ1-2): DGGITQSPKYLFRKEGQNVTLSCEQNLNHDAMYWYRQDPGQGLRLIYYSQIVNDFQKGDIAEGYSVSREKKESFPLTVTSAQKNPTAFYLCASSVTLLVANYGYTFGSGTRLTVV.

The CDR3 is CASSMRTGTSYEQYF. CDR3 DNA sequence: TGTGCCAGCAGTATGAGGACAGGGACATCCTACGAGCAGTACTTC. V usage is TRBV2 and J usage is TRBJ2-7, with 8 nucleotides matching TRBD1. J lost 1 base, V lost 5 bases, and 7 bases had no gene match. The CDR3 consists of 15 residues. The germline V gene encodes CDR1 SNHLY and CDR2 FYNNEI.

This sequence joins TRBV14 and TRBJ2-1, with 9 bases that match TRBD1. The CDR3 contains 13 residues. Germline V CDR1 and CDR2: SGHDN, FVKESK. Trimming cost V 0 bases and J 15 bases; bases outside gene matches: 6. The CDR3 nucleotides read TGTGCCAGCAGCCAAGATAGGGGGACAGGGTCGTTCTTC. The encoded protein is CASSQDRGTGSFF. Using reference TRBV14 and TRBJ2-1 for the parts outside the CDR3, the full variable domain is EAGVTQFPSHSVIEKGQTVTLRCDPISGHDNLYWYRRVMGKEIKFLLHFVKESKQDESGMPNNRFLAERTGGTYSTLKVQPAELEDSGVYFCASSQDRGTGSFFGPGTRLTVL.

The chain is built from TRBV30 and TRBJ2-7; 7 nucleotides match TRBD2. The J segment lost 6 bases and the V segment lost 4 bases, leaving 9 bases of the junction unmatched. The CDR3 runs to 13 residues. The V gene's germline CDR1 is GTSNPN and CDR2 SVGIG (reference sequence). The CDR3 DNA sequence: TGTGCCTGGACAGTCGGGGGGTTCCGCGAGCAGTACTTC. Translation gives CAWTVGGFREQYF.

The chain links TRBV14 to TRBJ1-2; TRBD1 agrees at 7 bases. V lost 1 base and J lost 4; bases outside the gene matches: 9. This CDR3 is built from 16 residues. Germline values: CDR1 SGHDN, CDR2 FVKESK. The CDR3 DNA reads as TGTGCCAGCAGCCAAGTAGGGGGCGTTGGATCCTATGGCTACACCTTC. This sequence encodes CASSQVGGVGSYGYTF.